This T cell receptor beta chain was profiled in a study of Tregs in tolerant kidney transplant recipients. Notes on the study in general: Biological reproducibility was not directly addressed, but technical replication error appeared minimal. Activated donor B cell expansion appeared to reveal the most relevant donor-specific TCRbeta repertoire.

About this clone itself: Its antigen is as yet unknown.

CD4+CD25+CD127- Tregs, CD4+CD25- non-Tregs, CD4 and CD8 cells were sorted. Libraries were prepared by immunoSEQ multiplex PCR; TCRdb keeps only in-frame clonotypes and omits some of them. This table holds 200,000 to 300,000 clones, about 80% found once. Trimming shortened V by 8 bases and J by 5 bases, and 12 bases separated the two germline ends. The CDR3 sequence is 13 residues long. Germline V gene sequence: CDR1 MNHNY, CDR2 SVGAGI (reference sequence). Material: CD4+ T cells from blood. The chain joins TRBV6-6 to TRBJ2-2; D may be TRBD2 (6 bases). This sequence was found in a human donor in good health. The CDR3: CASSRGYTGELFF. In DNA, the CDR3 is TGTGCCAGCTCCCGGGGGTATACCGGGGAGCTGTTTTTT.